This T cell receptor (beta chain) was captured by sequencing in a study of blood T cell repertoires in COVID-19. The germline V gene has CDR1 MNHNY and CDR2 SVGAGI (reference sequence). The CDR3 has 17 residues. The V end was cut by 5 bases, the J end by 2 bases, with 21 bases between. Method: immunoSEQ multiplex PCR; TCRdb's copy keeps in-frame clones and lacks some. The profile shows roughly 220,000 clones, 80% to 90% of them singletons. The sequenced material came from PBMCs or T cells enriched from blood (not recorded which). This receptor was identified in a woman in her 40s with acute COVID-19. The chain links TRBV6-6 to TRBJ1-1; D is unclear. The CDR3 protein is CASSRPPFRTGNTEAFF. The CDR3 nucleotides are TGTGCCAGCAGTCGCCCTCCATTTCGGACGGGAAACACTGAAGCTTTCTTT.